This passage covers 31 T cell receptor beta chains from one sample sequenced in a study of T cell changes during pregnancy in multiple sclerosis (dated by TCRdb to the late 2010s). The library was built by means of the immunoSEQ multiplex PCR assay. TCRdb provides this immuneACCESS table in a form limited to in-frame rearrangements. Some clones are lacking; in checked studies, under half of them reflect an unresolved V gene, and why the rest are absent is not known. This sample comprises 35,000 to 45,000 clones, about 89% of them detected only once. Of the sample, under 0.7% is held by the ten largest clones. The sequenced sample was CD4+ T cells from peripheral blood mononuclear cells, obtained in the first trimester of pregnancy. Receptors originate from a female donor with multiple sclerosis, enrolled in a pregnancy study.

This clone was seen only a few times. The chain links TRBV15 to TRBJ1-1, with 7 bases that match TRBD1. V was pared by 3 bases and J by 7 bases, with 11 bases of the junction left unmatched. Germline CDR1 reads LNHNV; CDR2 reads YYDKDF (reference sequence). The CDR3 has 15 residues. CDR3 nucleotides: TGTGCCACCAGCAGCAGACAGGGTCGAGGGAATGAAGCTTTCTTT. It encodes CATSSRQGRGNEAFF.

J is TRBJ2-6 and V is TRBV2; perhaps TRBD2 as D (6 bases). The V end was cut by 3 bases, the J end by 2 bases, with 8 bases between. Germline lookup yields CDR1 SNHLY and CDR2 FYNNEI. The CDR3 is 15 residues long. The CDR3 region has the DNA TGTGCCAGCAGTGAGTGGGGGGCTGGGGCCAACGTCCTGACTTTC. Residues: CASSEWGAGANVLTF.

The V call is TRBV15, the J call TRBJ2-6, with D unclear. Trimming left V 7 bases short and J 0 bases short, with 4 bases between. Germline V gives CDR1 LNHNV, CDR2 YYDKDF (reference sequence). This CDR3 spans 13 amino acids. The CDR3 sequence: CATTFSGANVLTF. CDR3 sequence (DNA): TGTGCCACCACCTTCTCTGGGGCCAACGTCCTGACTTTC.

The rearrangement joins TRBV7-2 to TRBJ2-1; no clear D. This CDR3 contains 13 residues. Germline loops: CDR1 SGHTA, CDR2 FQGNSA. Trimming left V 8 bases short and J 7 bases short, with 15 bases between. In nucleotides, the CDR3 is TGTGCCAGCCGTCTACCCCCGGAGAATGAGCAGTTCTTC. It translates to CASRLPPENEQFF.

The chain is built from TRBV19 and TRBJ2-5, with D hard to call. The CDR3 loop spans 12 amino acids. V gave up 1 base and J gave up 5 bases, with 5 bases separating them. Per the germline V gene, CDR1 is LNHDA and CDR2 is SQIVND (reference sequence). CDR3 nucleotide sequence: TGTGCCAGTAGTATAGGTCCGGAGACCCAGTACTTC. It encodes CASSIGPETQYF.

This chain connects TRBV27 to TRBJ1-1; 10 bases agree with TRBD1. Per germline, CDR1 MNHEY and CDR2 SMNVEV (reference sequence). V shed 5 bases and J 3 bases; nucleotides not matched to a gene: 9. This CDR3 comprises 16 residues. The CDR3 reads CASSTLRTGGHTEAFF. DNA of the CDR3: TGTGCCAGCAGTACCCTAAGGACAGGGGGGCACACTGAAGCTTTCTTT.

This clone was detected only a few times. This chain uses TRBV5-5 with TRBJ2-5, with D unresolved. CDR1 and CDR2 from the germline V gene are SGHKS and YYEKEE (reference sequence). The CDR3 extends over 15 amino acids. V dropped 4 bases and J dropped 1 base, with 14 bases sitting between them. CDR3 coding DNA: TGTGCCAGCAGCCGCATAGTCGGCGGCCAAGAGACCCAGTACTTC. Protein product: CASSRIVGGQETQYF.

CDR3 sequence reads: CASSVQLGTSGRGTGELFF. CDR3 DNA: TGTGCCAGCAGCGTACAACTTGGGACTAGCGGAAGGGGCACCGGGGAGCTGTTTTTT. The rearrangement joins TRBV9 to TRBJ2-2, with 11 bases fitting TRBD2. The CDR3 has 19 amino acids. Trimming cost V 1 base and J 4 bases; bases outside gene matches: 12. Per the germline V gene, CDR1 is SGDLS and CDR2 is YYNGEE.

This rearrangement joins TRBV27 to TRBJ1-5; 8 positions agree with TRBD1. CDR1 is MNHEY, CDR2 SMNVEV, per germline (reference sequence). The CDR3 is 12 amino acids. J lost 12 bases, V lost 11 bases, and 12 bases had no gene match. CDR3 DNA: TGTGCCTCACAGGGGGACGATAGGATCCAGCATTTT. It specifies CASQGDDRIQHF.

The rearrangement links TRBV4-1 to TRBJ2-5; 9 positions match TRBD2. In germline, CDR1 is MGHRA, CDR2 YSYEKL. The CDR3 extends over 14 amino acids. Germline trimming cut 4 bases from V and 5 bases from J; bases unmatched to any gene: 5. The CDR3 DNA is TGCGCCAGCAGCCTGGGACTAGCTCGGGAGACCCAGTACTTC. Its translation: CASSLGLARETQYF.

V gene TRBV4-1 combines with J gene TRBJ2-3; D gene ambiguous. The V gene's germline CDR1 is MGHRA and CDR2 YSYEKL. The length of the CDR3 is 15 residues. Trimming removed 0 bases from V and 2 bases from J, with 9 bases in between. The DNA for the CDR3 is TGCGCCAGCAGCCAAGAGCGACTGCCCACAGATACGCAGTATTTT. As protein: CASSQERLPTDTQYF.

The rearrangement links TRBV7-3 to TRBJ2-7; TRBD1 matches at 7 bases. J gave up 7 bases and V 6 bases, and 9 bases lay outside the gene matches. This CDR3 is 13 amino acids long. Germline CDR1 and CDR2: SGHTA and FQGTGA. CDR3 region: CASSRQGFGEQYF. In DNA, the CDR3 is TGTGCCAGCAGTCGACAGGGATTCGGGGAGCAGTACTTC.

The gene calls are TRBV7-2 and TRBJ2-1, with 7 bases that match TRBD2. This CDR3 is built from 14 residues. Germline assignment: CDR1 SGHTA and CDR2 FQGNSA. Trimming cost V 0 bases and J 7 bases; bases outside gene matches: 3. CDR3 DNA sequence: TGTGCCAGCAGCTTAGCGGGGGGAGGGAATGAGCAGTTCTTC. Its protein product is CASSLAGGGNEQFF.

The chain combines TRBV5-1 with TRBJ2-3, with a possible D match to TRBD2 (5 bases). This CDR3 spans 14 amino acids. The V and J ends lost 4 bases and 0 bases respectively, with 9 bases between them. Germline loops: CDR1 SGHRS, CDR2 YFSETQ. CDR3 region: CASSVDWSTDTQYF. DNA of the CDR3: TGCGCCAGCAGCGTGGACTGGAGCACAGATACGCAGTATTTT.

V is TRBV7-6 and J is TRBJ2-1, with TRBD1 matching over 9 bases. The CDR3 consists of 16 residues. Germline assignment: CDR1 SGHVS and CDR2 FNYEAQ. Germline trimming cut 3 bases from V and 7 bases from J; bases unmatched to any gene: 10. The CDR3 reads CASSFEWGQGKNEQFF. CDR3 nucleotides: TGTGCCAGCAGCTTTGAGTGGGGACAGGGTAAAAATGAGCAGTTCTTC. The full variable domain, its missing parts supplied by reference TRBV7-6 and TRBJ2-1, is GAGVSQSPRYKVTKRGQDVALRCDPISGHVSLYWYRQALGQGPEFLTYFNYEAQQDKSGLPNDRFSAERPEGSISTLTIQRTEQRDSAMYRCASSFEWGQGKNEQFFGPGTRLTVL.

The V gene is TRBV28, the J gene TRBJ2-4; the D gene is possibly TRBD2 (6 bases). CDR3 length equals 17 residues. Germline CDR1 is MDHEN and CDR2 is SYDVKM. Trimming took 4 bases from V and 0 from J, leaving 16 bases between them. The CDR3, as DNA: TGTGCCAGCAGTTCGGGGACTGATCCCGTAGCCAAAAACATTCAGTACTTC. Its protein product is CASSSGTDPVAKNIQYF.

CDR3 amino acids: CASSLPTGEQFF. The CDR3 DNA follows: TGTGCCAGCAGTTTACCGACAGGCGAGCAGTTCTTC. The V call is TRBV28, the J call TRBJ2-1, with D possibly TRBD1 on 6 matching bases. Looked up from germline, CDR1 is MDHEN and CDR2 is SYDVKM. The CDR3 is 12 residues long. Trimming pared 2 bases from V and 10 bases from J, leaving 9 bases between.

This sequence joins TRBV4-3 and TRBJ2-3; D is undetermined. Per the germline V gene, CDR1 is LGHNA and CDR2 is YSLEER. Between the trimmed V and J ends, which lost 1 base and 4 bases, there was a span of 18 bases. The CDR3 has 17 amino acids. CDR3 sequence reads: CASSQGLGSTSADTQYF. The CDR3 nucleotides read TGCGCCAGCAGCCAAGGGTTAGGTTCGACATCTGCAGATACGCAGTATTTT.

This sequence joins TRBV27 and TRBJ2-7; 9 bases agree with TRBD1. Germline-derived CDR1 and CDR2 are MNHEY and SMNVEV (reference sequence). The trim removed 5 bases at V and 2 bases at J, leaving 10 bases unmatched. This CDR3 is 16 amino acids long. CDR3 sequence (DNA): TGTGCCAGCAGTGTACCGCCGGGACAGGGCACCTACGAGCAGTACTTC. Amino acid sequence: CASSVPPGQGTYEQYF.

V and J are TRBV7-2 and TRBJ1-1, with D possibly being TRBD1 (6 bases). This CDR3 is 13 amino acids long. The V gene lost 2 bases and the J gene lost 7 bases, with 11 bases spanning the gap. CDR1 is SGHTA and CDR2 is FQGNSA in the germline V gene. CDR3 bases: TGTGCCAGCAGCTTACAGGACAGAGATGAAGCTTTCTTT. Translation: CASSLQDRDEAFF.

The chain recombines TRBV4-1 with TRBJ2-2; 7 positions match TRBD2. CDR3 length: 16 amino acids. J gave up 2 bases and V 1 base, and 4 bases lay outside the gene matches. Germline V CDR1 and CDR2: MGHRA, YSYEKL. The CDR3 sequence is CASSQGRLANTGELFF. The CDR3 DNA follows: TGCGCCAGCAGCCAAGGCCGACTAGCAAACACCGGGGAGCTGTTTTTT.

The chain employs TRBV19 and TRBJ2-4; a possible D gene is TRBD2 (6 bases). The CDR3 runs 16 residues. Trimming cost V 3 bases and J 7 bases, with 19 bases left between them. The V gene's germline CDR1 is LNHDA and CDR2 SQIVND (reference sequence). Here the CDR3 reads CASSISFGGVGNIQYF. The CDR3 DNA reads as TGTGCCAGTAGTATTAGTTTCGGCGGGGTGGGGAACATTCAGTACTTC.

The chain combines TRBV2 with TRBJ2-7; 9 positions agree with TRBD1. Germline V gene lookup returns CDR1 SNHLY and CDR2 FYNNEI. This CDR3 contains 14 residues. V lost 6 bases and J lost 5; bases outside the gene matches: 8. Here the CDR3 DNA reads TGTGCCAGCAGGGGGGGGACAGGGACCAACGAGCAGTACTTC. Protein product: CASRGGTGTNEQYF. The full variable domain, with the rest looked up from reference TRBV2 and TRBJ2-7, is EPEVTQTPSHQVTQMGQEVILRCVPISNHLYFYWYRQILGQKVEFLVSFYNNEISEKSEIFDDQFSVERPDGSNFTLKIRSTKLEDSAMYFCASRGGTGTNEQYFGPGTRLTVT.

The genes are TRBV5-4 and TRBJ1-2, with a weak D call TRBD1 (6 bases). The CDR3 is 13 amino acids. Germline values: CDR1 SGHNT, CDR2 YYREEE (reference sequence). V was cut by 1 base and J by 8 bases, with 12 bases left in between. The CDR3 coding sequence is TGTGCCAGCAGCTTGAGCGCAGGGGAGGGCTACACCTTC. Translating gives CASSLSAGEGYTF.

The chain recombines TRBV2 with TRBJ2-1; weak D call: TRBD2 (6 bases). Germline CDR1 and CDR2: SNHLY and FYNNEI. The CDR3 covers 14 residues. V was pared by 7 bases and J by 6 bases, with 16 bases between. The CDR3 coding sequence is TGTGCCAGCAACGTAGGGCTAGCGCCCAATGAGCAGTTCTTC. Translation: CASNVGLAPNEQFF.

The CDR3, as DNA: TGTGCCAGCAGCCTCGGGGTAAGATCGCTCTTCAACTATGGCTACACCTTC. Translating gives CASSLGVRSLFNYGYTF. V is TRBV28 and J is TRBJ1-2; no firm D call. CDR1 MDHEN and CDR2 SYDVKM come from the germline V gene. V lost 6 bases to trimming and J lost 2 bases, with 22 bases between them. The CDR3 spans 17 residues.

The V gene is TRBV5-4, the J gene TRBJ2-7; D possibly corresponds to TRBD1 (6 bases). CDR1 SGHNT and CDR2 YYREEE come from the germline V gene (reference sequence). V was trimmed by 4 bases and J by 0 bases, leaving 14 bases between them. This CDR3 spans 15 amino acids. In DNA form, the CDR3 reads TGTGCCAGCAGCCGAACAGGGTCGAGCTCCTACGAGCAGTACTTC. This translates into CASSRTGSSSYEQYF. The full variable domain, its missing parts supplied by reference TRBV5-4 and TRBJ2-7, is ETGVTQSPTHLIKTRGQQVTLRCSSQSGHNTVSWYQQALGQGPQFIFQYYREEENGRGNFPPRFSGLQFPNYSSELNVNALELDDSALYLCASSRTGSSSYEQYFGPGTRLTVT.

J is TRBJ2-2 and V is TRBV6-5; TRBD1 might be the D (5 bases). From germline, CDR1 is MNHEY and CDR2 SVGAGI. V shed 6 bases and J shed 0 bases, with 11 bases lying between them. The CDR3 consists of 15 residues. The CDR3 bases are TGTGCCAGCAGGGCCCCAGGGACGAACACCGGGGAGCTGTTTTTT. Translating gives CASRAPGTNTGELFF.

The V gene is TRBV7-8, the J gene TRBJ2-7; TRBD1 matches 11 bases. Trimming took 5 bases from V and 2 from J; bases not matched to a gene: 5. The germline V gene encodes CDR1 SGHVS and CDR2 FQNEAQ. This CDR3 is 15 amino acids long. The DNA for the CDR3 is TGTGCCAGCAGCCCCCGGGGACAGGGGGCCTACGAGCAGTACTTC. Protein: CASSPRGQGAYEQYF. The full variable domain, in which reference TRBV7-8 and TRBJ2-7 provide the parts outside the CDR3, is GAGVSQSPRYKVAKRGQDVALRCDPISGHVSLFWYQQALGQGPEFLTYFQNEAQLDKSGLPSDRFFAERPEGSVSTLKIQRTQQEDSAVYLCASSPRGQGAYEQYFGPGTRLTVT.

V and J are TRBV28 and TRBJ1-5; tentative D call: TRBD1 (5 bases). The CDR3 is 16 amino acids. Germline V CDR1 and CDR2: MDHEN, SYDVKM. V was cut by 5 bases and J by 0 bases, with 14 bases left in between. In DNA, the CDR3 is TGTGCCAGCAGTGTCCTCGGACAAAATAGCAATCAGCCCCAGCATTTT. Protein product: CASSVLGQNSNQPQHF.

J is TRBJ1-2 and V is TRBV7-6; tentative D call: TRBD1 (5 bases). Germline V gene data show CDR1 as SGHVS and CDR2 as FNYEAQ. Trimming stripped 5 bases from V and 2 bases from J, with 15 bases between. The CDR3 extends over 15 amino acids. CDR3 sequence reads: CASSPTTVPNYGYTF. Written as DNA, the CDR3 is TGTGCCAGCAGCCCGACGACAGTCCCAAACTATGGCTACACCTTC.